These T cell receptor beta chains were read from a single sample in a study of chemoradiotherapy in HPV16-positive cancers. Method: immunoSEQ multiplex PCR; TCRdb's copy keeps in-frame clones and lacks some. The sample carries over a thousand clones, 80% to 90% recorded once. The sequencing used tumor tissue, collected from a patient who underwent chemoradiotherapy. These receptors originate from a human donor with HPV-associated anogenital cancer. Each CDR3 is given with its conserved first and last residue. A D gene is named only where the DNA matches it firmly. Size tells how often a clone was seen (once, few, many) or the class of an expanded clone, and some rows leave it out.

>TRBJ1-1|TRBV5-1|.|.
CASSLVGGLNTEAFF
TGCGCCAGCAGCTTGGTTGGAGGGTTGAACACTGAAGCTTTCTTT
>TRBJ2-3|TRBV7-2|few|.
CASSLGYGDTQYF
TGTGCCAGCAGCTTAGGGTATGGAGATACGCAGTATTTT
>TRBJ1-2|TRBV20-1|.|.
CKSEGMHGYTF
TGCAAATCCGAAGGGATGCATGGCTACACCTTC
>TRBJ2-1|TRBV27|.|TRBD2
CASSDYGTSGRDEQFF
TGTGCCAGCAGCGACTACGGGACTAGCGGACGAGATGAGCAGTTCTTC
>TRBJ2-3|TRBV9|.|.
CASSVDWGSTDTQYF
TGTGCCAGCAGCGTAGATTGGGGGAGCACAGATACGCAGTATTTT
>TRBJ2-7|TRBV7-6|.|TRBD2
CASSRTSGGYEQYF
TGTGCCAGCAGCCGTACTAGCGGGGGTTACGAGCAGTACTTC
>TRBJ1-1|TRBV25-1|few|.
CASSESTRGTEAFF
TGTGCCAGCAGTGAATCGACACGTGGCACTGAAGCTTTCTTT
>TRBJ1-1|TRBV7-8|.|TRBD1
CASSRGTVEGAFF
TGTGCCAGCAGCCGAGGGACAGTCGAGGGAGCTTTCTTT
>TRBJ1-5|TRBV18|.|.
CASSQKSDQPQHF
TGTGCCAGCTCCCAAAAGTCAGACCAGCCCCAGCATTTT
>TRBJ2-7|TRBV2|.|TRBD2
CACSGSSYEQYF
TGTGCCTGTAGCGGGAGCTCCTACGAGCAGTACTTC
>TRBJ1-1|TRBV20-1|.|.
CSASIFSEAFF
TGCAGTGCTAGTATTTTCTCTGAAGCTTTCTTT
>TRBJ2-6|TRBV7-3|.|TRBD2
CASSPGRGISGANVLTF
TGTGCCAGCAGCCCCGGGAGGGGCATCTCTGGGGCCAACGTCCTGACTTTC
>TRBJ1-1|TRBV4-1|.|.
CASSQASKARGTEAFF
TGCGCCAGCAGCCAAGCGTCGAAGGCGCGAGGGACTGAAGCTTTCTTT
>TRBJ1-3|TRBV7-9|.|.
CASSLTPSGNTIYF
TGTGCCAGCAGCTTAACACCCTCTGGAAACACCATATATTTT
>TRBJ1-5|TRBV7-2|.|.
CASSFSGGRGNQPQHF
TGTGCCAGCAGCTTCTCGGGGGGAAGGGGCAATCAGCCCCAGCATTTT
>TRBJ2-3|TRBV19|.|.
CASTPSASWADTQYF
TGTGCCAGTACTCCGTCAGCTAGCTGGGCAGATACGCAGTATTTT
>TRBJ1-1|TRBV5-6|.|TRBD1
CASSLGAGGGNTEAFF
TGTGCCAGCAGCTTGGGCGCAGGGGGTGGAAACACTGAAGCTTTCTTT
>TRBJ1-6|TRBV6-1|.|TRBD1
CASSEPGQGASPLHF
TGTGCCAGCAGTGAGCCGGGACAGGGGGCTTCACCCCTCCACTTT
>TRBJ2-3|TRBV11-2|.|.
CASSLFDRAGDTQYF
TGTGCCAGCAGCTTATTCGACCGCGCGGGAGATACGCAGTATTTT
>TRBJ2-7|TRBV5-1|.|.
CASSGKGGYEQYF
TGCGCCAGCAGCGGCAAGGGGGGGTACGAGCAGTACTTC
>TRBJ1-5|TRBV16|.|.
CASSQQYSNQPQHF
TGTGCCAGCAGCCAACAGTATAGCAATCAGCCCCAGCATTTT
>TRBJ1-5|TRBV10-3|.|TRBD1
CAISDSDRGGNQPQHF
TGTGCCATCAGTGATTCCGACAGGGGGGGCAATCAGCCCCAGCATTTT
>TRBJ1-5|TRBV19|few|.
CATQGWNQPQHF
TGTGCCACCCAAGGGTGGAATCAGCCCCAGCATTTT
>TRBJ2-3|TRBV5-1|.|TRBD2
CASSWSGASTDTQYF
TGCGCCAGCAGCTGGAGCGGGGCTAGCACAGATACGCAGTATTTT
>TRBJ2-1|TRBV2|.|TRBD2
CASSPDWRGVYNEQFF
TGTGCCAGCAGTCCGGACTGGCGGGGGGTTTACAATGAGCAGTTCTTC
>TRBJ2-2|TRBV5-1|.|.
CASREGRRAGELFF
.
>TRBJ1-1|TRBV5-5|.|.
CASSLGGAGSTEAFF
TGTGCCAGCAGCTTAGGAGGGGCCGGGAGCACTGAAGCTTTCTTT
>TRBJ2-2|TRBV18|.|.
CASSPQWTTGELFF
TGTGCCAGCTCACCACAATGGACGACCGGGGAGCTGTTTTTT
>TRBJ1-2|TRBV5-5|.|.
CASTSQGHGYTF
TGTGCCAGCACCTCCCAGGGCCATGGCTACACCTTC
>TRBJ2-5|TRBV9|.|TRBD2
CASSSSGAFQETQYF
TGTGCCAGCAGCTCTAGCGGGGCCTTCCAAGAGACCCAGTACTTC
>TRBJ2-3|TRBV4-2|.|.
CASRMGLADTQYF
TGTGCCAGCAGAATGGGTTTAGCGGATACGCAGTATTTT
>TRBJ1-4|TRBV15|.|.
CATSRAQGSGGEKLFF
TGTGCCACCAGCAGAGCCCAGGGGAGCGGGGGTGAAAAACTGTTTTTT
>TRBJ2-7|TRBV6-1|.|TRBD1
CASSEGTGGSYEQYF
TGTGCCAGCAGTGAAGGGACAGGGGGCTCCTACGAGCAGTACTTC
>TRBJ1-2|TRBV6-1|.|TRBD1
CASSEWTGSNYGYTF
TGTGCCAGCAGTGAGTGGACAGGGAGTAACTATGGCTACACCTTC
>TRBJ2-7|TRBV7-9|.|.
CASREGLSYEQYF
TGTGCCAGTAGGGAAGGGCTTTCCTACGAGCAGTACTTC
>TRBJ1-5|TRBV6-5|once|.
CASSRGRNQPQHF
TGTGCCAGCAGCAGAGGACGGAATCAGCCCCAGCATTTT
>TRBJ2-1|TRBV9|.|.
CASSQTIGDEQFF
TGTGCCAGCAGCCAGACTATTGGGGATGAGCAGTTCTTC
>TRBJ2-2|TRBV18|.|.
CASSPVARAAGELFF
TGTGCCAGCTCACCGGTAGCGAGGGCAGCCGGGGAGCTGTTTTTT
>TRBJ2-5|TRBV4-1|once|TRBD1
CASSQGAQGAGETQYF
TGCGCCAGCAGCCAAGGAGCGCAGGGGGCAGGGGAGACCCAGTACTTC
>TRBJ2-5|TRBV5-6|once|TRBD1
CASRPIPGQGIWETQYF
TGTGCCAGCAGACCGATACCCGGACAGGGCATCTGGGAGACCCAGTACTTC